This T cell receptor beta chain is from a study of T cells in tuberculosis. The study's findings and limits: GMM-specific TCRs were nearer to active tuberculosis alpha repertoires, suggesting expansion.

Germline V gene lookup returns CDR1 SGHNT and CDR2 YYREEE (reference sequence). With V trimmed by 0 bases and J by 3 bases, 7 bases remained unmatched. CDR3 length: 16 amino acids. Using immunoSEQ multiplex PCR, the repertoire was profiled, and TCRdb retains in-frame clones only, with some absent. The profile shows 25,000 to 35,000 clones, roughly 95% of them singletons. Concerning this clone: Its antigen remains unidentified.

The receptor was derived from a donor aged 10-35 years with latent tuberculosis or without tuberculosis infection. The rearrangement uses TRBV5-4 and TRBJ2-3; the match to TRBD2 covers 7 bases. The sample taken for sequencing was PBMCs. The CDR3 DNA sequence: TGTGCCAGCAGCTTGGGGGAGGGCAGGAGGACAGATACGCAGTATTTT. Its translation: CASSLGEGRRTDTQYF.